These 20 T cell receptor beta chains share one sample of origin, sequenced in a study of T cell repertoires in cytomegalovirus infection. TCRdb called the reads again in MiXCR, with one record for every CDR3 protein. The sample lists under 95,000 distinct CDR3 sequences; 45% to 50% were seen once. These TCRs are of unknown antigen specificity. The specimen was CD8+ T cells from cultured PBMCs, collected from culture after CMV antigen stimulation. The receptors derive from a human donor in good health (CMV status not recorded). Some clones in this sample may be carry-over from other donors' samples.

The chain employs TRBV19 and TRBJ2-7, with D perhaps given as TRBD1 or TRBD2 (5 bases each). The CDR3 contains 13 residues. V shed 5 bases and J shed 3 bases, with 11 bases lying between them. Germline lookup yields CDR1 LNHDA and CDR2 SQIVND (reference sequence). For the CDR3, the DNA is TGTGCCAGTAGTGCCCGGGACGGCTACGAGCAGTACTTC. Its translation: CASSARDGYEQYF.

V is TRBV14 and J is TRBJ2-1; 7 bases line up with TRBD2. The V and J ends lost 1 base and 6 bases, in that order; junction bases with no gene match: 6. Germline V gene sequence: CDR1 SGHDN, CDR2 FVKESK. The CDR3 sequence is 15 residues long. In DNA, the CDR3 is TGTGCCAGCAGCCAAGTCGGAGGGAGGGCCAATGAGCAGTTCTTC. Translated, it gives CASSQVGGRANEQFF. The variable domain in full, with the rest retrieved from reference TRBV14 and TRBJ2-1, is EAGVTQFPSHSVIEKGQTVTLRCDPISGHDNLYWYRRVMGKEIKFLLHFVKESKQDESGMPNNRFLAERTGGTYSTLKVQPAELEDSGVYFCASSQVGGRANEQFFGPGTRLTVL.

V gene TRBV7-6 combines with J gene TRBJ1-1, with D perhaps matching TRBD1 (5 bases). CDR1 SGHVS and CDR2 FNYEAQ come from the germline V gene. V dropped 11 bases and J dropped 0 bases, with 13 bases sitting between them. CDR3 length: 13 residues. The CDR3 sequence: CASQEGMNTEAFF. The CDR3 nucleotides are TGTGCCTCCCAGGAGGGGATGAACACTGAAGCTTTCTTT.

The chain combines TRBV29-1 with TRBJ1-2; D is unresolved. The V gene's germline CDR1 is SQVTM and CDR2 ANQGSEA. The CDR3 covers 13 residues. V was cut by 5 bases and J by 6 bases, with 16 bases left in between. The CDR3 bases are TGCAGCGTTTTCGGACGTGCTGAAGATGGCTACACCTTC. It translates to CSVFGRAEDGYTF.

The chain recombines TRBV12-3 or TRBV12-4 with TRBJ1-1; D call uncertain. V was trimmed by 7 bases and J by 5 bases, leaving 8 bases between them. The CDR3 consists of 11 residues. The CDR3 DNA reads TGTGCCAGCACCACGGGGACTGAAGCTTTCTTT. This translates into CASTTGTEAFF.

The sample holds a few counts of this clonotype. This chain connects TRBV7-2 to TRBJ2-3, with D maybe TRBD1 (5 bases). The CDR3 totals 13 residues. Germline CDR1 is SGHTA and CDR2 is FQGNSA. Trimming removed 5 bases from V and 14 bases from J, with 20 bases in between. CDR3 amino acids: CASSLDRAAGPYF. The CDR3 DNA reads TGTGCCAGCAGCCTAGACAGAGCTGCTGGGCCGTATTTT. Filled out from reference TRBV7-2 and TRBJ2-3, the complete variable domain reads GAGVSQSPSNKVTEKGKDVELRCDPISGHTALYWYRQSLGQGLEFLIYFQGNSAPDKSGLPSDRFSAERTGGSVSTLTIQRTQQEDSAVYLCASSLDRAAGPYFGPGTRLTVL.

This clonotype was detected only a few times. This chain links TRBV12-3 or TRBV12-4 with TRBJ2-5; 10 bases align to TRBD2. The V gene end was trimmed by 5 bases and the J gene end by 5 bases; junction bases not matched to a gene: 11. The CDR3 length is 16 residues. CDR3 region: CASSRQREGLGETQYF. The CDR3 DNA is TGTGCCAGCAGTCGCCAGCGGGAGGGCCTCGGGGAGACCCAGTACTTC.

The gene calls are TRBV27 and TRBJ2-6; a weak D match, TRBD2 (5 bases). The ends were cut back, 0 bases at V and 0 bases at J, with 9 bases in the middle. CDR1 and CDR2 from the germline V gene are MNHEY and SMNVEV (reference sequence). CDR3 length: 17 residues. This CDR3 is CASSLSVGDSGANVLTF. The DNA of the CDR3 is TGTGCCAGCAGTTTATCGGTCGGGGACTCTGGGGCCAACGTCCTGACTTTC.

This clonotype was counted between two and nine times. CDR3 in DNA: TGTGCCAGCAGCTTCAGGACGGCGACAGTTTCCGACAATGAGCAGTTCTTC. This codes for CASSFRTATVSDNEQFF. V and J are TRBV7-8 and TRBJ2-1; D may be TRBD1 (5 bases). V lost 3 bases and J lost 5, with 20 bases in between. In germline, CDR1 is SGHVS, CDR2 FQNEAQ. The CDR3 is 17 residues long.

The chain joins TRBV14 to TRBJ2-5, with 10 nucleotides matching TRBD2. V gave up 0 bases and J gave up 4 bases; unmatched junction bases: 2. The CDR3 runs to 15 residues. CDR1 and CDR2 from the germline V gene are SGHDN and FVKESK. The CDR3 loop is CASSQELAGRETQYF. The CDR3 DNA follows: TGTGCCAGCAGCCAAGAACTAGCGGGACGAGAGACCCAGTACTTC.

The genes are TRBV27 and TRBJ2-7, with D maybe TRBD2 (6 bases). The CDR3 is made up of 12 amino acids. Germline CDR1 reads MNHEY; CDR2 reads SMNVEV (reference sequence). The V gene lost 10 bases and the J gene lost 0 bases, with 10 bases spanning the gap. In DNA form, the CDR3 reads TGTGCCACCCTCGGGAGCTCCTACGAGCAGTACTTC. Residues: CATLGSSYEQYF.

V gene TRBV6-6 combines with J gene TRBJ1-2; D is ambiguous. V was shortened by 10 bases and J by 4 bases, with 19 bases between the two germline ends. The CDR3 sequence is 14 residues long. CDR1 is MNHNY, CDR2 SVGAGI, per germline (reference sequence). The CDR3 nucleotides read TGTGCCACCGCCGGGATCCGTACCCTCTATGGCTACACCTTC. Translating it yields CATAGIRTLYGYTF.

This clonotype appeared a few times. The chain links TRBV6-4 to TRBJ1-1; no clear D gene. Germline V gives CDR1 MRHNA, CDR2 SNTAGT. Trimming cost V 0 bases and J 1 base, with 12 bases left between them. The length of the CDR3 is 16 residues. CDR3 protein: CASSDSMAGENTEAFF. Here the CDR3 DNA reads TGTGCCAGCAGTGACTCGATGGCCGGGGAGAACACTGAAGCTTTCTTT.

The V and J genes are TRBV29-1 and TRBJ2-7; possibly TRBD1 for D (5 bases). CDR1 and CDR2 from the germline V gene are SQVTM and ANQGSEA. The CDR3 contains 14 residues. V lost 1 base, J lost 1 base, and 11 bases lay in between. The CDR3 spells CSVEVQESSYEQYF. The CDR3 nucleotides are TGCAGCGTTGAAGTACAGGAATCGTCCTACGAGCAGTACTTC.

The chain joins TRBV28 to TRBJ1-1; D perhaps matches TRBD1 (6 bases). Germline V CDR1 and CDR2: MDHEN, SYDVKM. The CDR3 sequence is 13 residues long. V was pared by 6 bases and J by 7 bases, with 15 bases between. The CDR3 region has the DNA TGTGCCAGCAGACTTCGACTACAGGGTGAAGCTTTCTTT. This codes for CASRLRLQGEAFF.

This clonotype was counted between two and nine times. J is TRBJ1-1 and V is TRBV12-5; 12 positions agree with TRBD1. The CDR3 length is 16 residues. Germline V gene sequence: CDR1 LGHNT, CDR2 FRNRAP. V was pared by 1 base and J by 8 bases, with 8 bases of the junction left unmatched. CDR3 sequence: CASGLDPGQGAPEAFF. The CDR3 DNA follows: TGTGCTAGTGGTTTGGATCCGGGACAGGGGGCACCAGAAGCTTTCTTT.

This sequence joins TRBV20-1 and TRBJ1-5; D unresolved. Trimming removed 6 bases from V and 6 bases from J, with 18 bases in between. The CDR3 loop spans 14 amino acids. Germline CDR1 reads DFQATT; CDR2 reads SNEGSKA (reference sequence). The CDR3 sequence: CSAQWSEGSQPQHF. DNA of the CDR3: TGCAGTGCACAGTGGTCGGAGGGTAGTCAGCCCCAGCATTTT.

The chain couples TRBV12-3 or TRBV12-4 to TRBJ1-5; 7 positions agree with TRBD1. CDR3 size: 14 residues. V was clipped by 6 bases and J by 4 bases; unmatched bases: 6. CDR3 in amino acids: CASRGQTGNQPQHF. CDR3 DNA sequence: TGTGCCAGCAGGGGTCAGACAGGGAATCAGCCCCAGCATTTT.

This chain links TRBV7-2 with TRBJ2-1; D may be TRBD2 (5 bases). Trimming took off 2 bases at V and 0 bases at J, with 11 bases between the two ends. Per germline, CDR1 SGHTA and CDR2 FQGNSA. The CDR3 sequence is 16 residues long. The CDR3 reads CASSLSRLASYNEQFF. Here the CDR3 DNA reads TGTGCCAGCAGCTTATCAAGGCTAGCCTCCTACAATGAGCAGTTCTTC.

This clonotype was detected a few times. This chain connects TRBV7-3 to TRBJ2-3; a weak D match, TRBD2 (6 bases). This CDR3 contains 14 residues. The V end was cut by 2 bases, the J end by 4 bases, with 10 bases between. Germline V gives CDR1 SGHTA, CDR2 FQGTGA. The CDR3 DNA reads TGTGCCAGCAGCTTAGGGAGGAGCGCAGATACGCAGTATTTT. This gives the protein CASSLGRSADTQYF.